This paragraph reports one T cell receptor (beta chain). What it binds is unknown. CDR1 is SGHRS, CDR2 YFSETQ, per germline. The length of the CDR3 is 15 residues. After removal of 1 base from V and 4 bases from J, the junction contained 8 bases not matched to a gene. This sample stems from a study of T cells in Graves' hyperthyroidism and ophthalmopathy. Broader study findings: Before onset, ophthalmopathy was predicted by the model a median around 6.2 months earlier.

Researchers took RNA transcripts and amplified the TCR beta CDR3 regions from them. HTBI primers drove first-round RT-PCR of the TCR CDR3. From the multiplex PCR reads, TCRdb called clonotypes with MiXCR, one entry per CDR3 protein. This sample carries approximately 870,000 distinct CDR3 sequences, over 35% of them seen once, and the ten largest clones take approximately 10%. The sequence derives from a man between 18 and 35 years old with Graves' hyperthyroidism. Sequencing was carried out using blood. This rearrangement joins TRBV5-1 to TRBJ2-7, with TRBD2 matching 7 bases. CDR3 protein: CASSLMGGGAYEQYF. DNA for the CDR3: TGCGCCAGCAGCTTGATGGGCGGGGGAGCTTACGAGCAGTACTTC. The variable domain in full, with the rest retrieved from reference TRBV5-1 and TRBJ2-7, is KAGVTQTPRYLIKTRGQQVTLSCSPISGHRSVSWYQQTPGQGLQFLFEYFSETQRNKGNFPGRFSGRQFSNSRSEMNVSTLELGDSALYLCASSLMGGGAYEQYFGPGTRLTVT.